The entry below describes one T cell receptor beta chain. What antigen it recognizes has not been identified. Base quality data are lacking; no much larger clone is found one base away. The TCR beta CDR3 regions were amplified from the RNA transcripts. A first-round RT-PCR of the TCR CDR3 used the HTBI primer set with the Qiagen OneStep RT-PCR kit. A second multiplex PCR round built the libraries, followed by size selection and purification. The libraries were sequenced on an Illumina HiSeq2000 using paired-end 100 bp reads. Per the source publication's procedure: SOAPnuke was used to process the raw data, throwing out any read that contained adapters or uncalled bases, had a mean Phred below 15, or lacked an exact constant-primer or identifier match. High-quality paired reads were merged using COPE v1.2.5, and each unique nucleotide sequence was defined as a clonotype. Clonotypes were aligned to IMGT TRBV, TRBD and TRBJ reference segments using MiTCR v1.1. The analysis included only V-J combinations with a frequency above 0.0001, which together covered around 99% of the repertoires. A TCS score was defined as the ratio of F50 (clonal expansion) to E x V (chaos), with BLOSUM62-based TCRdist applied between CDR3 peptides within each V-J. Welch's t-statistics and random forest reduced roughly 540 V-J features to 13, which were used in a naive Bayes classifier (R e1071). TCRdb itself trimmed the public reads at Q25 with fastp, ran MiXCR and retained productive beta chains. A single entry per CDR3 protein holds the most common genes and DNA from its merged rows. These V and J calls rely on TCRdb rather than the paper's analysis. The sample data list under 800,000 distinct CDR3 sequences, and 11% to 15% of these were observed just once. The biggest ten clones account for roughly 10% of the sample.

The data belong to a study of T cells in Graves' hyperthyroidism and ophthalmopathy (dated by TCRdb to between 2018 and 2020). With regard to the full study: Peripheral blood samples were taken at initial diagnosis, before any treatment was given. To identify TCR V-J signatures that set the groups apart, the researchers used a discovery cohort of about a hundred patients, made up of about 44 with Graves' ophthalmopathy and 55 to 65 with stable Graves' hyperthyroidism. Prospective prediction of ophthalmopathy was tested in an independent validation cohort of 18 to 20 hyperthyroidism patients and 17 patients who later progressed to ophthalmopathy. The approximately 100 discovery patients were divided at random into training and test sets in a 7:3 ratio. In several Graves' hyperthyroidism patients, the study also compared T-cell repertoires from thyroid tissue with T-cell repertoires from blood. Following sampling, methimazole starting at 30 mg daily was given to hyperthyroidism patients, and high-dose intravenous methylprednisolone was given to ophthalmopathy patients. TCR Vbeta CDR3 sequencing of 120 to 150 peripheral blood samples (about 45 ophthalmopathy, roughly 72 hyperthyroidism and 17 progressor patients) is reported in the paper. The investigation overall reported the following: Most expanded thyroid clonotypes (frequency above 0.001) were also found in blood, which suggests that blood repertoires may mirror thyroid immune responses. During validation, the model predicted progression to ophthalmopathy a median of around 6 months ahead of onset, with roughly 65% sensitivity and around 72% specificity. No statistical method was used to set the sample size in advance, and investigators knew the group allocation. In cross-validation, a model built on a 13 V-J signature told ophthalmopathy apart from stable hyperthyroidism with 87.88% sensitivity and about 81% specificity, and in testing the same model reached 80%/75%.

Stable Graves' hyperthyroidism was defined as no progression to ophthalmopathy during 18 months of follow-up. Hyperthyroidism patients were newly diagnosed, with disease duration under 2 months, and aged 18 to 65 years. Patients with uncontrolled infections, other autoimmune diseases, pregnancy or lactation were excluded. Diagnoses relied on clinical symptoms, serum thyroxine and TRAb, thyroid ultrasound and orbital computed tomography. PBMCs were isolated from 8 to 10 ml of fresh peripheral blood by Ficoll-Paque density gradient centrifugation. Total RNA was extracted with Trizol reagent, and quality was checked on an Agilent 2100 Bioanalyzer. The junction shows trimming of 3 bases on V and 5 bases on J, and the gene matches do not reach 8 bases of it. The germline V gene gives CDR1 as KGHSH and CDR2 as LQKENI. From the cysteine through the phenylalanine, the CDR3 covers 16 amino acids. Of the read, only the CDR3 DNA is kept; its 48 bases are in frame from base 1.

The TCR was taken from a woman under 30 with Graves' hyperthyroidism. Sequencing was performed on blood. The chain was built from TRBV18 and TRBJ1-5, with 9 bases aligning to TRBD1. The CDR3 protein is CASSPPPGQGYQPQHF. The sequenced DNA: TGTGCCAGCTCACCCCCCCCCGGACAGGGGTATCAGCCCCAGCATTTT.